A single sample gave rise to the 23 T cell receptor beta chains below, sequenced in a study of regulatory T cells in long-lasting Graves disease. Described time point: newly diagnosed GD, antithyroid drugs for less than 3 months. PBMC-extracted RNA yielded the TCR library. CDR3 regions were amplified by Arm-PCR using iRepertoire HTBI primers to build TCR beta libraries. MiXCR was run by TCRdb on the multiplex PCR reads, yielding one entry per CDR3 protein. Of around 480,000 distinct CDR3 sequences listed, about 16% are singletons. The data were also submitted as part of a second study, on T cells in Graves' hyperthyroidism and ophthalmopathy.

Material: peripheral blood mononuclear cells (PBMCs), obtained at new diagnosis, from a patient treated with antithyroid drugs. These receptors were taken from a woman aged 35 to 59 with Graves disease.

The CDR3, as DNA: TGTGCCAGCAGAACAGGGAGGGGGGGTCAGCCCCAGCATTTT. It translates to CASRTGRGGQPQHF. The rearrangement joins TRBV27 to TRBJ1-5, with TRBD1 as a possible D gene (6 bases). Germline assignment: CDR1 MNHEY and CDR2 SMNVEV (reference sequence). The V end lost 6 bases, the J end lost 6 bases, and 15 bases lay between the germline ends. The CDR3 runs to 14 residues.

Concerning this clonotype: Sequence at one end of the junction differs from germline and may be a read error. The chain uses TRBV28 and TRBJ1-1; TRBD1 is a possible D gene (5 bases). The CDR3 has 17 amino acids. In germline, CDR1 is MDHEN, CDR2 SYDVKM. The chain's CDR3 is CTSSLPQGGRRDTEAFF. For the CDR3, the DNA is TGTACCAGCAGTTTACCGCAGGGAGGCAGGAGGGACACTGAAGCTTTCTTT.

A few counts support this clonotype. As DNA, the CDR3 is TGCGCCAGCAGTCGGACAGGGGGAATGAACACTGAAGCTTTCTTT. This codes for CASSRTGGMNTEAFF. The V and J genes are TRBV4-1 and TRBJ1-1; 10 nucleotides line up with TRBD1. The CDR3 spans 15 residues. The V segment lost 6 bases and the J segment 0 bases; nucleotides outside the gene matches: 4. Germline lookup yields CDR1 MGHRA and CDR2 YSYEKL.

The V call is TRBV7-9, the J call TRBJ1-1; D is unclear. Trimming removed 5 bases from V and 7 bases from J, with 20 bases in between. The CDR3 covers 15 residues. From germline, CDR1 is SEHNR and CDR2 FQNEAQ (reference sequence). The CDR3 reads CASSPRGAESGEAFF. CDR3 bases: TGTGCCAGCAGCCCCCGTGGAGCGGAAAGCGGTGAAGCTTTCTTT.

The chain has TRBV16 and TRBJ2-2; D call uncertain. V shed 6 bases and J shed 0 bases, with 8 bases lying between them. The CDR3 sequence is 14 residues long. Germline-derived CDR1 and CDR2 are KGHSY and FQNENV. CDR3 DNA: TGTGCCAGCAGACCCGACACGAACACCGGGGAGCTGTTTTTT. As protein: CASRPDTNTGELFF.

This clonotype has a handful of counts. The chain recombines TRBV20-1 with TRBJ2-3; 8 nucleotides line up with TRBD2. Trimming cost V 5 bases and J 7 bases; bases outside gene matches: 14. CDR1 is DFQATT and CDR2 is SNEGSKA in the germline V gene (reference sequence). The CDR3 is 15 amino acids. CDR3: CSALPPNGGEYTQYF. As DNA, the CDR3 is TGCAGTGCTCTTCCTCCCAACGGGGGGGAATATACGCAGTATTTT.

This clonotype was counted many times. The chain has TRBV5-1 and TRBJ1-1, with D possibly TRBD1 on 5 matching bases. The ends were cut back, 7 bases at V and 4 bases at J, with 17 bases in the middle. Looked up from germline, CDR1 is SGHRS and CDR2 is YFSETQ. The CDR3 contains 14 residues. The CDR3 DNA follows: TGCGCCAGCTTCCCCCGAGGGGAGAGCACTGAAGCTTTCTTT. It translates to CASFPRGESTEAFF.

With regard to this clonotype: This is likely a read error, given that the CDR3 carries no conserved phenylalanine or tryptophan at its end. The chain recombines TRBV3-1 with TRBJ2-5; D gene ambiguous. V dropped 1 base and J dropped 5 bases, with 11 bases sitting between them. Germline CDR1 LGHDT, CDR2 YNNKEL (reference sequence). The CDR3 spans 14 residues. This CDR3 reads CASSQGLAVETQYL. The CDR3 DNA follows: TGTGCCAGCAGCCAAGGACTGGCCGTGGAGACCCAGTACCTC.

Many counts were recorded for this clonotype. V and J are TRBV20-1 and TRBJ1-1, with D possibly matching TRBD1 (5 bases). Germline V gives CDR1 DFQATT, CDR2 SNEGSKA (reference sequence). V was clipped by 6 bases and J by 2 bases, with 19 bases between them. The CDR3 spans 15 residues. CDR3 amino acids: CSAGLGRGGNTEAFF. DNA for the CDR3: TGCAGTGCAGGGCTTGGGAGGGGAGGAAACACTGAAGCTTTCTTT.

This clonotype was seen many times. The chain employs TRBV2 and TRBJ1-2, with a weak D call TRBD1 (5 bases). Germline values: CDR1 SNHLY, CDR2 FYNNEI. This CDR3 has 13 residues. V lost 7 bases, J lost 2 bases, and 11 bases lay in between. The CDR3, as DNA: TGTGCCAGCACCGGGACCGAAAACTATGGCTACACCTTC. Amino acids: CASTGTENYGYTF.

This clonotype has more than one count but fewer than ten. This sequence joins TRBV12-3 or TRBV12-4 and TRBJ1-6; 8 bases fit TRBD1. The CDR3 totals 14 residues. Trimming cost V 7 bases and J 6 bases; bases outside gene matches: 5. The CDR3 sequence: CASTLDRVNSPLHF. The CDR3 region has the DNA TGTGCCAGCACCCTGGACAGGGTTAATTCACCCCTCCACTTT.

This clonotype was counted at least ten times. The chain couples TRBV7-3 to TRBJ2-1; 8 bases align to TRBD2. The CDR3 runs 16 residues. J gave up 7 bases and V 4 bases, and 12 bases lay outside the gene matches. The germline V gene encodes CDR1 SGHTA and CDR2 FQGTGA. CDR3 residues: CASSSTASGGANEQFF. CDR3 in DNA: TGTGCCAGCAGCTCAACCGCGAGCGGGGGAGCGAATGAGCAGTTCTTC.

J is TRBJ2-7 and V is TRBV20-1; the D is unclear. Germline V CDR1 and CDR2: DFQATT, SNEGSKA (reference sequence). V was trimmed by 3 bases and J by 0 bases, leaving 18 bases between them. The CDR3 sequence is 16 residues long. The CDR3 nucleotides read TGCAGTGCTAGTCCCCTGGGTGGGAAACGCTCCTACGAGCAGTACTTC. Translating gives CSASPLGGKRSYEQYF.

This clonotype was observed many times. The rearrangement uses TRBV7-2 and TRBJ2-7, with TRBD2 identical over 8 bases. CDR1 and CDR2 from the germline V gene are SGHTA and FQGNSA. The CDR3 has 14 residues. The J segment lost 3 bases and the V segment lost 6 bases, leaving 7 bases of the junction unmatched. CDR3 residues: CASRPSGGSYEQYF. CDR3 DNA: TGTGCCAGCAGACCGTCGGGGGGGAGCTACGAGCAGTACTTC.

Only a few counts were recorded for this clonotype. This chain connects TRBV5-8 to TRBJ2-5; D unresolved. Looked up from germline, CDR1 is SGHTS and CDR2 is YDEGEE. The ends were cut back, 0 bases at V and 1 base at J, with 7 bases in the middle. The CDR3 runs to 14 residues. In nucleotides, the CDR3 is TGTGCCAGCAGCTTGGAGGGTCCCCAAGAGACCCAGTACTTC. It translates to CASSLEGPQETQYF.

This clonotype was seen ten or more times. The CDR3 region has the DNA TGTGCCAGCAGCTTAGCGCGGGTTGAGCAGTTCTTC. This gives the protein CASSLARVEQFF. The rearrangement joins TRBV7-2 to TRBJ2-1; D is perhaps TRBD2 (5 bases). Trimming pared 0 bases from V and 9 bases from J, leaving 6 bases between. This CDR3 has 12 residues. From germline, CDR1 is SGHTA and CDR2 FQGNSA.

Remarks on this clonotype: At one end the junction does not follow the germline gene, possibly because of a read error. The genes are TRBV7-7 and TRBJ2-5; D may be TRBD1 (6 bases). The CDR3 sequence is 13 residues long. Germline-derived CDR1 and CDR2 are SSHAT and FNYEAQ (reference sequence). For the CDR3, the DNA is TGTGCTAGCAGCTTAGACAGGTCGGAGACCCAGTACTTC. As protein: CASSLDRSETQYF.

This clonotype showed up just a few times. The rearrangement joins TRBV10-2 to TRBJ2-2; 16 positions match TRBD2. Germline CDR1 and CDR2: WSHSY and SAAADI. This CDR3 is built from 14 residues. Trimming cost V 8 bases and J 6 bases; bases outside gene matches: 0. The CDR3 loop reads CASGTSGGAGELFF. The CDR3 nucleotides read TGCGCCAGCGGGACTAGCGGGGGGGCCGGGGAGCTGTTTTTT.

The rearrangement joins TRBV4-1 to TRBJ1-2; D ambiguous. The length of the CDR3 is 16 residues. Germline V CDR1 and CDR2: MGHRA, YSYEKL. V lost 2 bases to trimming and J lost 9 bases, with 22 bases between them. CDR3 protein: CASSQKPRERFFSYTF. Written as DNA, the CDR3 is TGCGCCAGCAGCCAAAAGCCCCGGGAGCGTTTCTTCAGCTACACCTTC.

The rearrangement uses TRBV28 and TRBJ2-1; D call uncertain. Trimming pared 5 bases from V and 5 bases from J, leaving 22 bases between. CDR1 and CDR2 (germline): MDHEN, SYDVKM. The CDR3 spans 17 residues. The CDR3 coding sequence is TGTGCCAGCAGTCGCCCGAGTAGCACCCCAACCAACAATGAGCAGTTCTTC. Amino acids: CASSRPSSTPTNNEQFF.

This clonotype came up many times. This chain uses TRBV2 with TRBJ1-2; 11 bases line up with TRBD1. From germline, CDR1 is SNHLY and CDR2 FYNNEI. The CDR3 contains 15 residues. J was trimmed by 1 base and V by 6 bases; bases with no gene match: 4. The DNA of the CDR3 is TGTGCCAGCAGACCAGGGACAGGGGGTAACTATGGCTACACCTTC. Its protein is CASRPGTGGNYGYTF.

This clonotype was seen only a few times. The chain carries TRBV7-8 and TRBJ1-2; no firm D call. This CDR3 contains 16 residues. Germline V lookup: CDR1 SGHVS, CDR2 FQNEAQ. Trimming stripped 2 bases from V and 4 bases from J, with 17 bases between. The CDR3 DNA sequence: TGTGCCAGCAGCTTACTACTTGTTGGAGGGATCTATGGCTACACCTTC. Translated: CASSLLLVGGIYGYTF.

This clonotype was seen more than once but under ten times. This sequence joins TRBV12-3 or TRBV12-4 and TRBJ2-1; 12 bases are shared with TRBD2. The DNA end is more similar to TRBJ2-5, so the J call may be wrong. CDR3 length: 16 amino acids. Here the CDR3 DNA reads TGTGCCAGCAGTTACAGACTAGCGGGGGAGCAAGAGACCCAGTACTTC. Translation: CASSYRLAGEQETQYF.